The 23 T cell receptor beta chains presented below share a single source sample, sequenced in a study of cytomegalovirus exposure and HLA in healthy donors. Use of 60 Vbeta and 13 Jbeta primers characterized the PCR. Profiling relied on immunoSEQ multiplex PCR, and the TCRdb table lists in-frame clones only, not all of them. The sample lists 100,000 to 150,000 clones; approximately 87% were seen once. The sequencing input was PBMCs. Source of these receptors: a man aged 35 to 55 in good health and CMV-seronegative.

The chain links TRBV5-6 to TRBJ1-1, with a tentative D call TRBD1 (6 bases). Germline V gives CDR1 SGHDT, CDR2 YYEEEE. The CDR3 is 14 amino acids. Trimming stripped 4 bases from V and 1 base from J, with 11 bases between. CDR3 DNA sequence: TGTGCCAGCAGCCCTAGGACAGCGAACACTGAAGCTTTCTTT. Translated, it gives CASSPRTANTEAFF. The full variable domain, in which reference TRBV5-6 and TRBJ1-1 provide the parts outside the CDR3, is DAGVTQSPTHLIKTRGQQVTLRCSPKSGHDTVSWYQQALGQGPQFIFQYYEEEERQRGNFPDRFSGHQFPNYSSELNVNALLLGDSALYLCASSPRTANTEAFFGQGTRLTVV.

The V and J genes are TRBV15 and TRBJ2-7; TRBD1 matches at 7 bases. Germline CDR1 reads LNHNV; CDR2 reads YYDKDF (reference sequence). J lost 0 bases, V lost 1 base, and 6 bases had no gene match. This CDR3 region has 16 residues. CDR3 sequence: CATSRVVGQPSYEQYF. The CDR3, as DNA: TGTGCCACCAGCAGAGTAGTGGGACAGCCCTCCTACGAGCAGTACTTC. Based on the CDR3 plus reference TRBV15 and TRBJ2-7, the full variable domain is DAMVIQNPRYQVTQFGKPVTLSCSQTLNHNVMYWYQQKSSQAPKLLFHYYDKDFNNEADTPDNFQSRRPNTSFCFLDIRSPGLGDTAMYLCATSRVVGQPSYEQYFGPGTRLTVT.

To note about this clone: Sequence at one end of the junction differs from germline and may be a read error. The rearrangement uses TRBV5-5 and TRBJ2-7; perhaps TRBD2 as D (6 bases). CDR3 length equals 13 residues. The germline V gene has CDR1 SGHKS and CDR2 YYEKEE (reference sequence). The CDR3 loop reads CASRLGLSYEQYF. In DNA, the CDR3 is TGTGCCAGCAGATTGGGACTTTCCTACGAGCAGTACTTC.

The J gene is TRBJ2-3, the V gene TRBV6-6, with 8 nucleotides matching TRBD2. V shed 2 bases and J 2 bases; nucleotides not matched to a gene: 6. The CDR3 totals 16 residues. CDR1 and CDR2 (germline): MNHNY, SVGAGI (reference sequence). The CDR3: CASSYPQRESTDTQYF. The CDR3 nucleotides read TGTGCCAGCAGTTACCCTCAGCGGGAGTCCACAGATACGCAGTATTTT.

This clone has a handful of counts. The CDR3 loop is CASSTRTGPYQETQYF. In DNA form, the CDR3 reads TGTGCCAGCAGCACCCGGACAGGGCCGTACCAAGAGACCCAGTACTTC. The chain has TRBV13 and TRBJ2-5; 8 bases agree with TRBD1. V was pared by 5 bases and J by 0 bases, with 8 bases of the junction left unmatched. From germline, CDR1 is PRHDT and CDR2 FYEKMQ (reference sequence). CDR3 length: 16 amino acids.

The chain joins TRBV14 to TRBJ1-1; the match to TRBD1 covers 7 bases. Per the germline V gene, CDR1 is SGHDN and CDR2 is FVKESK. The CDR3 runs to 14 residues. V trimming: 3 bases; J trimming: 1 base; junction bases outside the gene matches: 2. CDR3 residues: CASSQRTGNTEAFF. In DNA, the CDR3 is TGTGCCAGCAGCCAGAGGACAGGGAACACTGAAGCTTTCTTT.

J is TRBJ1-4 and V is TRBV5-4; TRBD1 matches 7 bases. The germline V gene encodes CDR1 SGHNT and CDR2 YYREEE (reference sequence). After removal of 4 bases from V and 2 bases from J, the junction contained 2 bases not matched to a gene. CDR3 length equals 14 residues. The CDR3 sequence: CASSQGQTNEKLFF. CDR3 bases: TGTGCCAGCAGCCAGGGACAGACTAATGAAAAACTGTTTTTT. The entire variable domain, with the rest obtained from reference TRBV5-4 and TRBJ1-4, is as follows: ETGVTQSPTHLIKTRGQQVTLRCSSQSGHNTVSWYQQALGQGPQFIFQYYREEENGRGNFPPRFSGLQFPNYSSELNVNALELDDSALYLCASSQGQTNEKLFFGSGTQLSVL.

The CDR3 is CASSLSRGDTQYF. The DNA for the CDR3 is TGCGCCAGCAGCTTGTCCCGAGGGGATACGCAGTATTTT. The chain combines TRBV5-1 with TRBJ2-3, with D maybe TRBD2 (5 bases). V lost 1 base, J lost 6 bases, and 9 bases lay in between. This CDR3 spans 13 amino acids. CDR1 and CDR2 (germline): SGHRS, YFSETQ.

This clone appeared once. The chain links TRBV7-2 to TRBJ1-3; D is unclear. Trimming took 8 bases from V and 3 from J, leaving 14 bases between them. Looked up from germline, CDR1 is SGHTA and CDR2 is FQGNSA. This CDR3 has 14 residues. The CDR3 coding sequence is TGTGCCAGCCTGCCGGGCGCGGGTGGAAACACCATATATTTT. Its protein product is CASLPGAGGNTIYF. Supplemented by reference TRBV7-2 and TRBJ1-3, the full variable domain reads GAGVSQSPSNKVTEKGKDVELRCDPISGHTALYWYRQSLGQGLEFLIYFQGNSAPDKSGLPSDRFSAERTGGSVSTLTIQRTQQEDSAVYLCASLPGAGGNTIYFGEGSWLTVV.

This chain links TRBV28 with TRBJ2-3, with D tentatively TRBD2 (7 bases). V was cut by 1 base and J by 3 bases, with 14 bases left in between. CDR1 MDHEN and CDR2 SYDVKM come from the germline V gene. The CDR3 loop spans 16 amino acids. The CDR3 region is CASSLLMGRGTDTQYF. The CDR3 DNA reads TGTGCCAGCAGTTTATTGATGGGGAGGGGGACAGATACGCAGTATTTT.

The chain is built from TRBV7-9 and TRBJ2-5; 13 positions agree with TRBD2. Germline CDR1 and CDR2: SEHNR and FQNEAQ (reference sequence). The CDR3 contains 16 residues. Trimming took 5 bases from V and 4 from J; bases not matched to a gene: 7. The CDR3 protein is CASSEHGLAGVETQYF. The CDR3 coding sequence is TGTGCCAGCAGCGAACATGGACTAGCGGGAGTAGAGACCCAGTACTTC. The full variable domain, completed using reference TRBV7-9 and TRBJ2-5, is DTGVSQNPRHKITKRGQNVTFRCDPISEHNRLYWYRQTLGQGPEFLTYFQNEAQLEKSRLLSDRFSAERPKGSFSTLEIQRTEQGDSAMYLCASSEHGLAGVETQYFGPGTRLLVL.

The chain employs TRBV5-6 and TRBJ1-2; D possibly corresponds to TRBD1 (5 bases). There are 14 residues in the CDR3. The germline V gene encodes CDR1 SGHDT and CDR2 YYEEEE. Deletions cut 7 bases from V and 5 bases from J, with 18 bases between. CDR3 sequence (DNA): TGTGCCAGCGGGGAGCAGTCCGGGGGTTATGGCTACACCTTC. Encoded protein: CASGEQSGGYGYTF.

In its sample, this clone was seen a few times. The V call is TRBV6-1, the J call TRBJ2-5; 10 bases agree with TRBD2. The junction had 6 bases not matched to a gene; V was cut back by 1 base and J by 7 bases. This CDR3 comprises 15 residues. Germline V CDR1 and CDR2: MNHNS, SASEGT. CDR3 in DNA: TGTGCCAGCAGTGAAGAGGCTAGCGGGAGTTGGACCCAGTACTTC. Translated, it gives CASSEEASGSWTQYF.

J is TRBJ2-1 and V is TRBV7-6; D is perhaps TRBD2 (6 bases). This CDR3 is 18 amino acids long. Trimming removed 0 bases at V and 0 bases at J, with 15 bases between. CDR1 is SGHVS and CDR2 is FNYEAQ in the germline V gene. The CDR3 here is CASSLALGGLYSYNEQFF. The CDR3 bases are TGTGCCAGCAGCTTAGCTTTAGGAGGGCTCTACTCCTACAATGAGCAGTTCTTC.

The chain employs TRBV28 and TRBJ2-2, with D perhaps matching TRBD2 (6 bases). V was trimmed by 4 bases and J by 0 bases, leaving 12 bases between them. The CDR3 runs 16 residues. Looked up from germline, CDR1 is MDHEN and CDR2 is SYDVKM. The DNA for the CDR3 is TGTGCCAGCAGTTCCTTTAGCGGAACGAACACCGGGGAGCTGTTTTTT. Residues: CASSSFSGTNTGELFF. Combining the CDR3 with reference TRBV28 and TRBJ2-2 gives the whole variable domain DVKVTQSSRYLVKRTGEKVFLECVQDMDHENMFWYRQDPGLGLRLIYFSYDVKMKEKGDIPEGYSVSREKKERFSLILESASTNQTSMYLCASSSFSGTNTGELFFGEGSRLTVL.

The V and J genes are TRBV19 and TRBJ2-7; perhaps TRBD1 as D (6 bases). The length of the CDR3 is 13 residues. Trimming took off 5 bases at V and 2 bases at J, with 10 bases between the two ends. Germline loops: CDR1 LNHDA, CDR2 SQIVND (reference sequence). The CDR3 spells CASSARQAYEQYF. Written as DNA, the CDR3 is TGTGCCAGTAGTGCCCGACAGGCCTACGAGCAGTACTTC.

The CDR3 protein is CASSLDPQQGAYEQYF. The CDR3 bases are TGTGCCAGCAGCTTAGACCCTCAGCAGGGGGCCTACGAGCAGTACTTC. V usage is TRBV11-2 and J usage is TRBJ2-7, with 7 bases identical to TRBD1. The germline CDR1 and CDR2 sequences are SGHAT and FQNNGV. The CDR3 covers 16 residues. The trim removed 0 bases at V and 2 bases at J, leaving 7 bases unmatched.

This clone was observed a handful of times. V is TRBV4-3 and J is TRBJ2-7; D is possibly TRBD1 (5 bases). CDR1 and CDR2 from the germline V gene are LGHNA and YSLEER. Trimming pared 1 base from V and 5 bases from J, leaving 12 bases between. This CDR3 spans 14 amino acids. The chain's CDR3 is CASSQGQFLDEQYF. CDR3 DNA sequence: TGCGCCAGCAGCCAAGGACAGTTTCTCGACGAGCAGTACTTC.

The chain uses TRBV7-6 and TRBJ1-2; 7 bases map to TRBD1. J lost 7 bases, V lost 6 bases, and 14 bases had no gene match. CDR3 size: 15 residues. The germline CDR1 and CDR2 sequences are SGHVS and FNYEAQ. The CDR3 loop is CASSQRNTGVGGYTF. CDR3 DNA sequence: TGTGCCAGCAGTCAAAGGAACACAGGGGTGGGTGGCTACACCTTC.

This clone appeared once. CDR3 nucleotide sequence: TGCGCCAGCAGCTTGGGACTTTCCGATGGCTACACCTTC. It is translated as CASSLGLSDGYTF. V is TRBV5-1 and J is TRBJ1-2, with D unclear. V lost 0 bases, J lost 6 bases, and 9 bases lay in between. Germline V CDR1 and CDR2: SGHRS, YFSETQ. The CDR3 is 13 residues long.

The CDR3, as DNA: TGTGCCAGCAGCTTAGGGGGGGGGAGAGCGCAAGAGACCCAGTACTTC. The encoded protein is CASSLGGGRAQETQYF. The chain links TRBV11-3 to TRBJ2-5, with 7 bases identical to TRBD2. The trim removed 1 base at V and 2 bases at J, leaving 7 bases unmatched. This CDR3 comprises 16 residues. Germline V CDR1 and CDR2: SGHNT, YENEEA.

The chain is built from TRBV19 and TRBJ2-7; 9 bases line up with TRBD1. CDR3 size: 14 residues. Germline CDR1 reads LNHDA; CDR2 reads SQIVND (reference sequence). The V segment lost 6 bases and the J segment 4 bases; nucleotides outside the gene matches: 7. The CDR3 here is CASSLDRGGYEQYF. Written as DNA, the CDR3 is TGTGCCAGTAGCCTCGACAGGGGGGGTTACGAGCAGTACTTC. Variable domain in full (rest from reference TRBV19 and TRBJ2-7): DGGITQSPKYLFRKEGQNVTLSCEQNLNHDAMYWYRQDPGQGLRLIYYSQIVNDFQKGDIAEGYSVSREKKESFPLTVTSAQKNPTAFYLCASSLDRGGYEQYFGPGTRLTVT.

This clone was picked up a small number of times. J is TRBJ1-2 and V is TRBV5-6; no firm D call. The V end lost 0 bases, the J end lost 7 bases, and 13 bases lay between the germline ends. This CDR3 comprises 14 residues. The germline gives CDR1 SGHDT, CDR2 YYEEEE. In DNA, the CDR3 is TGTGCCAGCAGCTTGGCTGTGGGCCGGGGTGGCTACACCTTC. Protein product: CASSLAVGRGGYTF.